This TCR beta chain comes out of a study of blood T cell repertoires in COVID-19. On the study more broadly: Samples taken during acute and convalescent COVID-19 were collected in the United States, Italy and Spain.

V lost 4 bases and J 0 bases, leaving 7 bases between the germline ends. The V gene's germline CDR1 is SGHRS and CDR2 YFSETQ. The CDR3 loop spans 14 amino acids. Original methodology: Amplification with reference gene primers provided the estimates of nucleated cell counts. TCRdb's copy holds only in-frame clones and misses some; the assay was immunoSEQ multiplex PCR. The V and J calls and clone size come from that table; D and trimming were worked out from the DNA. This sample has 150,000 or so clones, with about 83% found just once. In terms of age and location, participants ranged from roughly 18 to 90 years and lived in approximately 26 US areas. Cohorts were based on clinical histories the participants reported.

The chain employs TRBV5-1 and TRBJ2-2; D may be TRBD2 (6 bases). Sequencing used PBMCs or T cells enriched from blood (not recorded which). The clonotype comes from a woman between 45 and 65 years old in a cohort exposed to, infected with or recovered from COVID-19 (not recorded which). The CDR3 is CASSAGPNTGELFF. The DNA of the CDR3 is TGCGCCAGCAGCGCGGGACCGAACACCGGGGAGCTGTTTTTT. The whole variable domain, remainder taken from reference TRBV5-1 and TRBJ2-2, is KAGVTQTPRYLIKTRGQQVTLSCSPISGHRSVSWYQQTPGQGLQFLFEYFSETQRNKGNFPGRFSGRQFSNSRSEMNVSTLELGDSALYLCASSAGPNTGELFFGEGSRLTVL.